Presented here are 30 T cell receptor beta chains from one specimen sequenced in a study of T-cell memory formation after mild COVID-19 (dated by TCRdb to the early 2020s). Receptor amplification or capture employed 5' RACE. The listed sequencing device is Illumina NovaSeq 6000. In TCRdb, the public reads were trimmed at Q25 with fastp and aligned with MiXCR, with productive beta chains retained. One record per CDR3 amino acid sequence lists the most common genes and DNA. This sample holds some 46,000 distinct CDR3 sequences; less than 8% were observed only once. Roughly 0.79% of the sample goes to the ten largest clones. The sequenced sample was PBMCs or a T cell subset sorted from them (not recorded which). Receptors originate from an adult who had mild COVID-19 (a few samples of this study predate the infection). The sample titles of this study are shuffled in the database, so cell type and time point are left out.

CDR3 DNA sequence: TGTGCCAGCAGCCTCCCCGGGACCACACAAGAGACCCAGTACTTC. It encodes CASSLPGTTQETQYF. The chain is built from TRBV7-9 and TRBJ2-5, with D perhaps TRBD1 or TRBD2 (5 bases each). Trimming pared 5 bases from V and 2 bases from J, leaving 15 bases between. From germline, CDR1 is SEHNR and CDR2 FQNEAQ (reference sequence). This CDR3 contains 15 residues.

This clonotype was counted at least ten times. The chain combines TRBV6-5 with TRBJ2-5, with 7 bases aligning to TRBD1. V was pared by 6 bases and J by 7 bases, with 17 bases of the junction left unmatched. This CDR3 has 16 amino acids. The germline CDR1 and CDR2 sequences are MNHEY and SVGAGI. CDR3 nucleotides: TGTGCCAGCAGCTCAAACGACAGGGCTTTAGGAAGGACCCAGTACTTC. It encodes CASSSNDRALGRTQYF.

This clonotype appeared many times. This chain joins TRBV7-2 and TRBJ2-7; D is ambiguous. Trimming cost V 5 bases and J 2 bases, with 4 bases left between them. CDR1 is SGHTA, CDR2 FQGNSA, per germline. The length of the CDR3 is 11 residues. CDR3 residues: CASSPAYEQYF. In DNA form, the CDR3 reads TGTGCCAGCAGCCCGGCCTACGAGCAGTACTTC.

This clonotype has only one observation. The V call is TRBV30, the J call TRBJ1-5; TRBD1 matches at 9 bases. Germline loops: CDR1 GTSNPN, CDR2 SVGIG (reference sequence). V was clipped by 2 bases and J by 7 bases; unmatched bases: 9. The CDR3 runs to 15 residues. The CDR3 DNA reads as TGTGCCTGGAGTTTAACAGGGGGCGGAGAACAGCCCCAGCATTTT. As protein: CAWSLTGGGEQPQHF.

There are many counts of this clonotype. The chain employs TRBV5-1 and TRBJ1-6; the match to TRBD1 covers 9 bases. J was trimmed by 7 bases and V by 4 bases; bases with no gene match: 3. The germline gives CDR1 SGHRS, CDR2 YFSETQ. This CDR3 has 14 amino acids. Here the CDR3 DNA reads TGCGCCAGCAGCCATGGACAGGGGAATTCACCCCTCCACTTT. Protein product: CASSHGQGNSPLHF.

The chain couples TRBV29-1 to TRBJ1-2; D is uncertain. The germline V gene has CDR1 SQVTM and CDR2 ANQGSEA. V gave up 0 bases and J gave up 8 bases, with 10 bases separating them. The CDR3 consists of 12 residues. CDR3 nucleotides: TGCAGCGTTGAAGACCTCGGGGTCGGCTACACCTTC. This encodes CSVEDLGVGYTF.

This clonotype was observed many times. This sequence joins TRBV7-8 and TRBJ2-7; 10 bases line up with TRBD1. V lost 1 base and J lost 2; bases outside the gene matches: 2. CDR1 SGHVS and CDR2 FQNEAQ come from the germline V gene. The CDR3 sequence is 15 residues long. In DNA form, the CDR3 reads TGTGCCAGCAGCTTAGGAGGACAGGGGGCCTACGAGCAGTACTTC. Translation: CASSLGGQGAYEQYF.

This clonotype was seen only a few times. V usage is TRBV24-1 and J usage is TRBJ1-2; 7 nucleotides agree with TRBD1. The CDR3 runs to 14 residues. Germline CDR1 is KGHDR and CDR2 is SFDVKD. The V gene end was trimmed by 6 bases and the J gene end by 8 bases; junction bases not matched to a gene: 11. The CDR3 reads CATSRGTAMGGYTF. The DNA of the CDR3 is TGTGCCACCAGTCGAGGGACAGCGATGGGAGGCTACACCTTC.

This clonotype was counted many times. The chain carries TRBV27 and TRBJ1-5, with a possible D match to TRBD1 (5 bases). Germline V gene data show CDR1 as MNHEY and CDR2 as SMNVEV (reference sequence). V gave up 1 base and J gave up 3 bases, with 16 bases separating them. There are 17 residues in the CDR3. This CDR3 reads CASSLWSGRGTNQPQHF. CDR3 bases: TGTGCCAGCAGTTTATGGTCTGGCCGGGGGACCAATCAGCCCCAGCATTTT.

This clonotype has ten or more counts. V is TRBV5-1 and J is TRBJ2-1, with D unresolved. This CDR3 region has 11 residues. From germline, CDR1 is SGHRS and CDR2 YFSETQ. V dropped 4 bases and J dropped 5 bases, with 4 bases sitting between them. CDR3 sequence (DNA): TGCGCCAGCAGCGCACACAATGAGCAGTTCTTC. It encodes CASSAHNEQFF.

This clonotype appeared many times. The chain uses TRBV12-3 or TRBV12-4 and TRBJ2-1, with 7 bases lining up with TRBD2. CDR3 length equals 15 residues. With 5 bases clipped from V and 4 bases from J, the junction kept 8 bases outside the gene matches. CDR3 protein: CASSPPGRGYNEQFF. The CDR3 coding sequence is TGTGCCAGCAGTCCCCCGGGGCGGGGGTACAATGAGCAGTTCTTC.

This clonotype was counted at least ten times. The chain carries TRBV29-1 and TRBJ2-1; 8 bases align to TRBD2. CDR1 and CDR2 from the germline V gene are SQVTM and ANQGSEA. V was pared by 4 bases and J by 4 bases, with 15 bases of the junction left unmatched. This CDR3 contains 17 residues. As DNA, the CDR3 is TGCAGCGTTGTGAAAAAAATCCTAGCGGGTCTGTACAATGAGCAGTTCTTC. This gives the protein CSVVKKILAGLYNEQFF.

This clonotype has ten or more counts. V usage is TRBV7-9 and J usage is TRBJ2-7, with D perhaps TRBD1 (5 bases). There are 14 residues in the CDR3. Trimming shortened V by 1 base and J by 1 base, and 8 bases separated the two germline ends. Per germline, CDR1 SEHNR and CDR2 FQNEAQ (reference sequence). CDR3 residues: CASSLVQESYEQYF. In DNA, the CDR3 is TGTGCCAGCAGCTTAGTACAGGAATCCTACGAGCAGTACTTC.

The gene calls are TRBV5-4 and TRBJ2-3; D gene ambiguous. The CDR3 length is 13 residues. V lost 5 bases, J lost 0 bases, and 7 bases lay in between. In germline, CDR1 is SGHNT, CDR2 YYREEE (reference sequence). The CDR3 reads CASRQASTDTQYF. The DNA for the CDR3 is TGTGCCAGCAGACAAGCAAGCACAGATACGCAGTATTTT.

At least ten counts were recorded for this clonotype. V gene TRBV7-9 combines with J gene TRBJ1-4; D not resolved. CDR1 is SEHNR, CDR2 FQNEAQ, per germline (reference sequence). The V end lost 5 bases, the J end lost 6 bases, and 13 bases lay between the germline ends. CDR3 length equals 14 residues. The chain's CDR3 is CASSKSRKDEKLFF. The DNA for the CDR3 is TGTGCCAGCAGCAAAAGCCGCAAGGATGAAAAACTGTTTTTT.

This clonotype was observed many times. This chain uses TRBV5-1 with TRBJ1-2, with D unclear. The germline V gene encodes CDR1 SGHRS and CDR2 YFSETQ. This CDR3 is built from 15 residues. Trimming shortened V by 1 base and J by 1 base, and 11 bases separated the two germline ends. This chain's CDR3 is CASSLSGGVNYGYTF. CDR3 bases: TGCGCCAGCAGCTTGTCGGGAGGAGTTAACTATGGCTACACCTTC.

This clonotype was found many times. This rearrangement joins TRBV5-1 to TRBJ2-5, with D possibly TRBD1 on 6 matching bases. Deletions cut 0 bases from V and 5 bases from J, with 11 bases between. The germline V gene encodes CDR1 SGHRS and CDR2 YFSETQ. The CDR3 loop spans 14 amino acids. Written as DNA, the CDR3 is TGCGCCAGCAGCTTGGTTGGGACACTGGAGACCCAGTACTTC. It translates to CASSLVGTLETQYF. The full variable domain, its missing parts supplied by reference TRBV5-1 and TRBJ2-5, is KAGVTQTPRYLIKTRGQQVTLSCSPISGHRSVSWYQQTPGQGLQFLFEYFSETQRNKGNFPGRFSGRQFSNSRSEMNVSTLELGDSALYLCASSLVGTLETQYFGPGTRLLVL.

CDR3 nucleotide sequence: TGTGCCAGCAGTTACCGCCTAGGGCGGGAGGGACTCAACAATGAGCAGTTCTTC. This sequence encodes CASSYRLGREGLNNEQFF. This chain connects TRBV6-2 or TRBV6-3 to TRBJ2-1, with 9 bases lining up with TRBD2. Germline lookup yields CDR1 MNHEY and CDR2 SVGEGT. Germline trimming cut 2 bases from V and 5 bases from J; bases unmatched to any gene: 13. The CDR3 extends over 18 amino acids.

This clonotype was seen at least ten times. The genes are TRBV7-3 and TRBJ2-3; D is perhaps TRBD2 (6 bases). The V gene's germline CDR1 is SGHTA and CDR2 FQGTGA. CDR3 length equals 14 residues. Between the trimmed V and J ends, which lost 0 bases and 14 bases, there was a span of 18 bases. Written as DNA, the CDR3 is TGTGCCAGCAGCTTAACCCAGGCAGCCCGGGAGTGGTATTTT. It translates to CASSLTQAAREWYF.

This chain joins TRBV24-1 and TRBJ2-5, with D possibly called TRBD1 or TRBD2 (5 bases each). V lost 1 base to trimming and J lost 5 bases, with 13 bases between them. Germline lookup yields CDR1 KGHDR and CDR2 SFDVKD. The CDR3 runs to 15 residues. The CDR3 region has the DNA TGTGCCACCAGTGATTTCCGATGGGGGTTGGAGACCCAGTACTTC. Translated: CATSDFRWGLETQYF.

This clonotype came up many times. The CDR3 protein is CASKRTSSYNEQFF. DNA of the CDR3: TGTGCCAGCAAAAGGACTAGCTCCTACAATGAGCAGTTCTTC. V gene TRBV6-2 or TRBV6-3 combines with J gene TRBJ2-1, with 7 positions matching TRBD2. The V gene end was trimmed by 7 bases and the J gene end by 0 bases; junction bases not matched to a gene: 3. The germline CDR1 and CDR2 sequences are MNHEY and SVGEGT. The CDR3 has 14 residues.

This clonotype was counted at least ten times. The gene calls are TRBV6-1 and TRBJ2-2; 7 nucleotides line up with TRBD1. Looked up from germline, CDR1 is MNHNS and CDR2 is SASEGT. J was trimmed by 6 bases and V by 4 bases; bases with no gene match: 11. The CDR3 is 16 residues long. The CDR3 coding sequence is TGTGCCAGCAGTGCCAGACAGGGTCCCCTTGCCGGGGAGCTGTTTTTT. Translated, it gives CASSARQGPLAGELFF.

This clonotype was counted ten times or more. The chain employs TRBV5-5 and TRBJ1-5, with 9 bases lining up with TRBD1. This CDR3 region has 16 residues. The V and J ends lost 3 bases and 3 bases, in that order; junction bases with no gene match: 7. From germline, CDR1 is SGHKS and CDR2 YYEKEE (reference sequence). This CDR3 reads CASSSVRTGANQPQHF. In DNA, the CDR3 is TGTGCCAGCAGCTCCGTGAGGACAGGGGCCAATCAGCCCCAGCATTTT.

The chain uses TRBV11-2 and TRBJ1-1; D gene ambiguous. Germline CDR1 and CDR2: SGHAT and FQNNGV. There are 13 residues in the CDR3. V was clipped by 2 bases and J by 1 base, with 5 bases between them. This CDR3 reads CASSLPSNTEAFF. In DNA form, the CDR3 reads TGTGCCAGCAGCTTACCATCGAACACTGAAGCTTTCTTT.

This clonotype occurred many times. The DNA for the CDR3 is TGTGCCAGCAGCTTCAAAGCCGGGACTAGCGTTTCAAATGAGCAGTTCTTC. It translates to CASSFKAGTSVSNEQFF. The rearrangement uses TRBV7-9 and TRBJ2-1; 10 bases line up with TRBD2. The V segment lost 3 bases and the J segment 7 bases; nucleotides outside the gene matches: 12. Germline V lookup: CDR1 SEHNR, CDR2 FQNEAQ (reference sequence). The CDR3 length is 17 residues.

The sample holds many counts of this clonotype. This chain connects TRBV7-9 to TRBJ2-2; TRBD2 agrees at 9 bases. Germline V gene lookup returns CDR1 SEHNR and CDR2 FQNEAQ (reference sequence). This CDR3 region has 15 residues. V lost 5 bases, J lost 1 base, and 2 bases stayed unmatched. The CDR3 region has the DNA TGTGCCAGCAGCCCGACTAGCGGGAACACCGGGGAGCTGTTTTTT. Its protein product is CASSPTSGNTGELFF.

There are many counts of this clonotype. The chain carries TRBV15 and TRBJ2-1; 7 bases align to TRBD1. This CDR3 has 15 amino acids. The V gene end was trimmed by 6 bases and the J gene end by 5 bases; junction bases not matched to a gene: 10. The germline V gene encodes CDR1 LNHNV and CDR2 YYDKDF (reference sequence). The CDR3 sequence is CATRMTGKGHNEQFF. In DNA, the CDR3 is TGTGCCACCAGAATGACAGGGAAGGGGCACAATGAGCAGTTCTTC.

The CDR3 nucleotides are TGTGCCAGCAGCCCTGGGGGGACAGGGGCTCTAAGGGAGCAGTACTTC. Translated: CASSPGGTGALREQYF. J is TRBJ2-7 and V is TRBV3-1, with 10 bases lining up with TRBD1. CDR3 length: 16 residues. The trim removed 4 bases at V and 7 bases at J, leaving 13 bases unmatched. CDR1 and CDR2 from the germline V gene are LGHDT and YNNKEL (reference sequence).

In nucleotides, the CDR3 is TGCGCCAGCAGCCAAGCTGTATCCGGGACAGGGGCCTACGAGCAGTACTTC. Amino acid sequence: CASSQAVSGTGAYEQYF. This sequence joins TRBV4-3 and TRBJ2-7; TRBD1 matches at 10 bases. J lost 2 bases, V lost 1 base, and 8 bases had no gene match. CDR3 length equals 17 residues. The V gene's germline CDR1 is LGHNA and CDR2 YSLEER.

This clonotype was recorded at least ten times. The CDR3 spells CASNQLAGTDTQYF. The CDR3 DNA sequence: TGTGCCAGCAACCAGTTAGCGGGCACAGATACGCAGTATTTT. The chain recombines TRBV7-2 with TRBJ2-3, with a possible D match to TRBD2 (6 bases). There are 14 residues in the CDR3. The V and J ends lost 7 bases and 1 base respectively, with 12 bases between them. Germline CDR1 SGHTA, CDR2 FQGNSA.